This TCR beta chain is from a study of cytomegalovirus exposure and HLA in healthy donors. Details on this clone: The junction and the germline gene differ at one end; a read error may be behind it.

PCR involved 60 Vbeta and 13 Jbeta primers. Assay used: immunoSEQ multiplex PCR; TCRdb lists only in-frame clones, some missing. The sample yields 140,000 or so clones, around 86% seen once. Everyone who donated was a healthy bone marrow donor. The origin of this receptor is a female donor in good health and CMV-seronegative. The sample was PBMCs.

CDR3 sequence: CAWIGGSGNTVYF. The CDR3 DNA reads TGTGCCTGGATAGGGGGCTCTGGAAACACCGTATATTTT. The V gene is TRBV30, the J gene TRBJ1-3; TRBD1 agrees at 7 bases. The germline V gene encodes CDR1 GTSNPN and CDR2 SVGIG (reference sequence). The CDR3 length is 13 residues.